This TCR beta chain was found in a study of human T cells and chemical hapten exposure (dated by TCRdb to 2020 to 2022). Regarding the research as a whole: For sensitization, 2% DPC in acetone was applied to a roughly 2 cm by roughly 2 cm area of upper inner arm skin. Patients additionally received weekly therapeutic DPC doses to the scalp throughout the roughly 24-week study period. Patch testing on the upper back used Finn chambers containing 0.01% DPC, with scoring done after 6 days according to International Contact Dermatitis Research Group standards. The mostly female patient cohort included alopecia areata with under or over 50% scalp involvement, alopecia totalis and alopecia universalis. Libraries were combined into a pool for sequencing, and differences in TCR yield between samples came mainly from small differences in library volumes within the pool. This study followed changes in the peripheral blood TCR repertoire in vivo during primary and secondary sensitization of alopecia patients to the hapten diphenylcyclopropenone (DPC). Blood samples were taken from patients before sensitization (week 0) and then at 2, 6 and about 24 weeks after DPC sensitization. For TCR sequencing, blood came from 25 to 35 alopecia patients at anywhere from one to four time points (pre-sensitization, 2, 6 and 24 weeks).

The CDR1 and CDR2 encoded by the germline V gene are SGDLS and YYNGEE. Including the terminal cysteine and phenylalanine, the CDR3 comprises 14 residues. CDR3 DNA is the only sequence kept; it has 42 bases, read in frame from the first base. V sheds 3 bases and J sheds 5 bases, leaving 14 bases between their ends. The paper as a whole reports these results and caveats: The number of TCRs above 1 in 1000 frequency did not change with DPC sensitization; there was no evidence of global repertoire structure alterations. After repeated subsampling, the strength of the expansion versus patch-test correlation and the threshold at which it became significant changed. Significantly more large CDR3 similarity clusters were formed by expanded TCRs than by pre-sensitization or healthy control sets, consistent with antigen-driven responses. The number of PT1 expanded TCRs positively correlated with patch test score, significant at thresholds 8, 16 and 32 but not 4. Alopecia, a presumed autoimmune disease, was present in all patients, so the immune response of the patients might differ from that of healthy individuals.

This clonotype was seen a few times. Its antigen is unknown. No quality values exist for individual bases; no much larger clone is one base distant. The sample's time point label, decoded: patch test 3, about 24 weeks after DPC sensitization. Explained via the paper, the treatment or condition label denotes: therapeutic diphenylcyclopropenone sensitization with weekly scalp DPC. At every patch-test visit, the blood draw took place before the patch test was put on. Patients were eligible if aged 18 to 70, diagnosed with alopecia and judged suitable for DPC therapy, and pregnant patients were excluded. Total RNA was extracted from unfractionated whole blood that had been collected in Tempus Blood RNA tubes. Receptors were amplified or captured by RACE. TCRdb records NextSeq 500 as the sequencer. Library preparation attached unique molecular identifiers to individual cDNA molecules for quantitative, reproducible TCR counting. Each blood RNA sample was used to sequence both TCR alpha and TCR beta chains. In the original analysis: A median of around 100,000 TCRs per sample was observed, with a range of about 20,000 to 750,000. V, J and CDR3 annotation of the TCR reads was carried out using the Decombinator software suite. For the PS versus PT1 abundance plots, all samples were subsampled to the same number of TCRs (28,000). TCRs were defined as expanded if absent before sensitization and observed at least eight times at the 2-week time point. TCRdb handled the public reads itself, with Q25 trimming in fastp and clone calling in MiXCR, and kept productive beta chains. Every CDR3 protein is listed once, alongside the most common genes and DNA of its rows. TCRdb, not the authors, supplied the V and J calls. A total of roughly 60,000 distinct CDR3 sequences appear in this sample, about an eighth of them only once. Clones ranked in the top ten supply 2.4% of the sample.

This sequence originates from a young man with alopecia areata. Some clones in this sample may be carry-over from other donors' samples. The material sequenced was whole blood, taken in connection with sensitization to the hapten diphenylcyclopropenone (DPC). This receptor chain uses TRBV9 and TRBJ2-5; TRBD1 might be the D gene, on 6 matching bases. The DNA sequence is TGTGCCAGCAGCGCCCGGACAAGGGGGGAGACCCAGTACTTC. Its protein product is CASSARTRGETQYF.